This T cell receptor beta chain comes out of a study of T cell responses to AZD1222 COVID-19 vaccine. Sequencing was performed with immunoSEQ multiplex PCR; in TCRdb, only in-frame clones are kept and a portion is missing. In the table there are some 94,000 clones, roughly 90% of which are singletons. Germline values: CDR1 MNHEY, CDR2 SVGEGT. The length of the CDR3 is 16 residues. Trimming pared 6 bases from V and 0 bases from J, leaving 17 bases between. The chain carries TRBV6-2 or TRBV6-3 and TRBJ1-1, with D perhaps matching TRBD1 (5 bases). The sequence was obtained from an adult who received the AZD1222 COVID-19 vaccine. The sequencing here drew on peripheral blood, taken 28 days after the second AZD1222 dose. CDR3 sequence reads: CASSRPGVRVNTEAFF. In DNA, the CDR3 is TGTGCCAGCAGCCGACCTGGCGTCAGGGTGAACACTGAAGCTTTCTTT.